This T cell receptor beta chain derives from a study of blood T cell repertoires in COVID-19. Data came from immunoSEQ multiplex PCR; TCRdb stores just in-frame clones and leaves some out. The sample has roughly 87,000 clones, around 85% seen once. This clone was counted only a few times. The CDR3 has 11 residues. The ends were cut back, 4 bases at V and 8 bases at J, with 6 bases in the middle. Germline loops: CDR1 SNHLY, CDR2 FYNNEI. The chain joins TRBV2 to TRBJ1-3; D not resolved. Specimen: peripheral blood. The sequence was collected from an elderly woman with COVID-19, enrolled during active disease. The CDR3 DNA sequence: TGTGCCAGCAGTGGGGAGTACACCATATATTTT. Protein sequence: CASSGEYTIYF.